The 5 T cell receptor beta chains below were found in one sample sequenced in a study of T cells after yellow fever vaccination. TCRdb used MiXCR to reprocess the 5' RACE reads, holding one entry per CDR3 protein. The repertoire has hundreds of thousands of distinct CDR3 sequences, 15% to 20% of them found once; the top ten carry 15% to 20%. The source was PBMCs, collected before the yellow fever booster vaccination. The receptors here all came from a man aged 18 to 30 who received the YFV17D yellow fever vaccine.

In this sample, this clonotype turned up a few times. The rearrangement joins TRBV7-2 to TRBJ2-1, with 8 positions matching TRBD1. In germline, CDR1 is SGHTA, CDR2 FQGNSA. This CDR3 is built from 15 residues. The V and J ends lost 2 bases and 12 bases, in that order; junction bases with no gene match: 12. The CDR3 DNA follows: TGTGCCAGCAGCTTATCATTGACAGGGGCCTCCGGGCAGTTCTTC. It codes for CASSLSLTGASGQFF.

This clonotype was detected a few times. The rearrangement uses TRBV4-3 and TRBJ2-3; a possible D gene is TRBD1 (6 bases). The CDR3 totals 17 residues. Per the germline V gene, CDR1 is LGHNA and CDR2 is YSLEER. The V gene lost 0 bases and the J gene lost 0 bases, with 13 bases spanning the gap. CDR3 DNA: TGCGCCAGCAGCCAAGATCCCCGACAGGACAGCACAGATACGCAGTATTTT. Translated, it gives CASSQDPRQDSTDTQYF.

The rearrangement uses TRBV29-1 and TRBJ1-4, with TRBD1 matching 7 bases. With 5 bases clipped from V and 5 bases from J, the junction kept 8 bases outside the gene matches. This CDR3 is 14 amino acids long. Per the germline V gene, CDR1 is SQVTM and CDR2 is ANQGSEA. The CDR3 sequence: CSVSQGQGNEKLFF. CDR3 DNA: TGCAGCGTTTCACAGGGGCAGGGGAATGAAAAACTGTTTTTT.

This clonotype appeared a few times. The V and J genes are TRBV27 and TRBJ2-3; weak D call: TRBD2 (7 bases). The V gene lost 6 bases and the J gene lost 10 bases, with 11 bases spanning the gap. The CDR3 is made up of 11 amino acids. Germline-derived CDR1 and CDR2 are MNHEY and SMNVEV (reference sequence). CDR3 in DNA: TGTGCCAGCAGCCGCGGGGGCCCGCAGTATTTT. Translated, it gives CASSRGGPQYF.

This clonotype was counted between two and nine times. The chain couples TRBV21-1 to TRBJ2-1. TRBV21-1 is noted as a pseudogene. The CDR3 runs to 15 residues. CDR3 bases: TGTGCCAGCAGCAAAGGGCAGGTCCGAGTCAATGAGCAGTTCTTC. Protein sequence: CASSKGQVRVNEQFF.